This TCR beta chain was captured by sequencing in a study of cytomegalovirus exposure and HLA in healthy donors. Of note for this clone: Its antigen is unidentified.

Germline CDR1 KGHSH, CDR2 LQKENI. The germline V and J ends were trimmed by 2 bases and 0 bases, with 11 bases remaining between them. This CDR3 region has 15 residues. PCR used 60 Vbeta primers and 13 Jbeta primers. Using immunoSEQ multiplex PCR, the repertoire was profiled, and TCRdb retains in-frame clones only, with some absent. This sample's clone table lists 100,000 to 150,000 clones. Study-level results: The authors listed over 150 TCR beta chains as cytomegalovirus-associated. According to a later analysis, donors in an Asian-associated ancestry cluster reportedly had fewer N-insertions than the 666-donor mean.

The donors gave bone marrow, and they were healthy. This TCR derives from a man aged 18 to 29 in good health and CMV-seronegative. The sequenced material came from PBMCs. This chain links TRBV18 with TRBJ2-7; D ambiguous. The CDR3 spells CASSPATESSYEQYF. The CDR3 DNA sequence: TGTGCCAGCTCACCAGCGACGGAGAGCTCCTACGAGCAGTACTTC. Combining the CDR3 with reference TRBV18 and TRBJ2-7 gives the whole variable domain NAGVMQNPRHLVRRRGQEARLRCSPMKGHSHVYWYRQLPEEGLKFMVYLQKENIIDESGMPKERFSAEFPKEGPSILRIQQVVRGDSAAYFCASSPATESSYEQYFGPGTRLTVT.